The 19 T cell receptor beta chains presented below share a single source sample, sequenced in a study of blood T cell repertoires in COVID-19. Data came from immunoSEQ multiplex PCR; TCRdb stores just in-frame clones and leaves some out. The table shows around 250,000 clones, with around 86% occurring only once. Sequenced material: peripheral blood. These receptors all come from a man aged 30 to 39 who had recovered from COVID-19.

This chain links TRBV5-1 with TRBJ2-3; D is unclear. The CDR3 loop spans 14 amino acids. CDR1 and CDR2 from the germline V gene are SGHRS and YFSETQ. Trimming removed 4 bases at V and 5 bases at J, with 14 bases between. The CDR3 spells CASSLNQVLDTQYF. The CDR3 DNA reads as TGCGCCAGCAGCCTTAATCAGGTTTTAGATACGCAGTATTTT. The whole variable domain, remainder taken from reference TRBV5-1 and TRBJ2-3, is KAGVTQTPRYLIKTRGQQVTLSCSPISGHRSVSWYQQTPGQGLQFLFEYFSETQRNKGNFPGRFSGRQFSNSRSEMNVSTLELGDSALYLCASSLNQVLDTQYFGPGTRLTVL.

This chain connects TRBV5-1 to TRBJ1-6; 7 bases are a match to TRBD1. J was trimmed by 3 bases and V by 4 bases; bases with no gene match: 4. Germline CDR1 SGHRS, CDR2 YFSETQ. CDR3 length: 15 residues. CDR3 coding DNA: TGCGCCAGCAGCCCGGGACAGAACTATAATTCACCCCTCCACTTT. Encoded protein: CASSPGQNYNSPLHF.

This chain connects TRBV23-1 to TRBJ1-1; 9 bases line up with TRBD1. TRBV23-1 is identified as an open reading frame with a role that is uncertain. Trimming removed 4 bases from V and 5 bases from J; junction bases left unmatched: 11. The CDR3 is made up of 16 amino acids. The CDR3 sequence is CASSRTATGGETEAFF. The CDR3 nucleotides read TGCGCCAGCAGTCGCACCGCGACAGGGGGGGAAACTGAAGCTTTCTTT.

The chain employs TRBV7-9 and TRBJ1-2, with D perhaps TRBD1 (6 bases). This CDR3 region has 15 residues. Germline V lookup: CDR1 SEHNR, CDR2 FQNEAQ (reference sequence). The V end was cut by 1 base, the J end by 2 bases, with 11 bases between. The CDR3: CASSLGEGTNYGYTF. Written as DNA, the CDR3 is TGTGCCAGCAGCTTAGGGGAGGGGACAAACTATGGCTACACCTTC.

This rearrangement joins TRBV6-2 or TRBV6-3 to TRBJ2-5; possibly TRBD2 for D (7 bases). Looked up from germline, CDR1 is MNHEY and CDR2 is SVGEGT. The CDR3 is 16 residues long. The ends were cut back, 7 bases at V and 5 bases at J, with 23 bases in the middle. CDR3 protein: CASTPGRGGTGETQYF. The CDR3 region has the DNA TGTGCCAGCACCCCGGGTCGCGGGGGCACAGGGGAGACCCAGTACTTC.

This clone was seen a handful of times. The chain recombines TRBV11-2 with TRBJ1-1; D unresolved. This CDR3 comprises 11 residues. Germline assignment: CDR1 SGHAT and CDR2 FQNNGV. V lost 3 bases, J lost 10 bases, and 9 bases lay in between. CDR3 amino acids: CASSFNTGAFF. As DNA, the CDR3 is TGTGCCAGCAGCTTTAATACCGGAGCTTTCTTT.

This rearrangement joins TRBV5-1 to TRBJ2-7; 8 nucleotides line up with TRBD1. Germline assignment: CDR1 SGHRS and CDR2 YFSETQ. V was pared by 2 bases and J by 3 bases, with 4 bases of the junction left unmatched. The CDR3 length is 14 residues. CDR3 DNA sequence: TGCGCCAGCAGCTTAGGACAGGGAAACTACGAGCAGTACGTC. Amino acids: CASSLGQGNYEQYV.

The chain recombines TRBV14 with TRBJ1-1; D not certain. Germline loops: CDR1 SGHDN, CDR2 FVKESK. The V and J ends lost 1 base and 4 bases respectively, with 7 bases between them. This CDR3 is 13 amino acids long. The CDR3 spells CASSQAQVTEAFF. The CDR3, as DNA: TGTGCCAGCAGCCAAGCCCAGGTCACTGAAGCTTTCTTT.

The chain is built from TRBV7-3 and TRBJ2-1; 11 bases agree with TRBD2. Germline CDR1 is SGHTA and CDR2 is FQGTGA. V lost 4 bases to trimming and J lost 4 bases; unmatched junction nucleotides: 6. CDR3 size: 16 residues. CDR3 residues: CASSSHGTSGYNEQFF. CDR3 bases: TGTGCCAGCAGCTCGCACGGGACTAGCGGATACAATGAGCAGTTCTTC.

The CDR3 DNA is TGTGCCAGCAGCTTTAGACAAAAGTCGTACGAGCAGTACTTC. As protein: CASSFRQKSYEQYF. The chain uses TRBV5-6 and TRBJ2-7; D ambiguous. This CDR3 is built from 14 residues. From germline, CDR1 is SGHDT and CDR2 YYEEEE. V lost 2 bases, J lost 4 bases, and 13 bases lay in between.

This clone was recorded once. V and J are TRBV5-4 and TRBJ2-2; tentatively, D is TRBD2 (7 bases). The CDR3 runs 16 residues. The V end was cut by 4 bases, the J end by 6 bases, with 19 bases between. From germline, CDR1 is SGHNT and CDR2 YYREEE (reference sequence). This CDR3 is CASSPKQGGGAGELFF. CDR3 sequence (DNA): TGTGCCAGCAGCCCCAAACAGGGAGGGGGTGCCGGGGAGCTGTTTTTT.

The chain combines TRBV19 with TRBJ1-6; perhaps TRBD1 as D (5 bases). This CDR3 has 18 amino acids. V was pared by 4 bases and J by 5 bases, with 21 bases between. Germline CDR1 and CDR2: LNHDA and SQIVND (reference sequence). The CDR3 here is CASSSLRAGRVHNSPLHF. The CDR3 nucleotides are TGTGCCAGTAGTAGCCTACGAGCCGGCAGGGTTCATAATTCACCCCTCCACTTT. Based on the CDR3 plus reference TRBV19 and TRBJ1-6, the full variable domain is DGGITQSPKYLFRKEGQNVTLSCEQNLNHDAMYWYRQDPGQGLRLIYYSQIVNDFQKGDIAEGYSVSREKKESFPLTVTSAQKNPTAFYLCASSSLRAGRVHNSPLHFGNGTRLTVT.

The chain employs TRBV4-2 and TRBJ2-5, with D possibly matching TRBD2 (6 bases). The CDR3 totals 15 residues. V was trimmed by 4 bases and J by 1 base, leaving 13 bases between them. CDR1 and CDR2 from the germline V gene are LGHNA and YNFKEQ. The CDR3 reads CASSRGEATQETQYF. As DNA, the CDR3 is TGTGCCAGCAGCCGGGGGGAGGCCACCCAAGAGACCCAGTACTTC.

This clone was seen only a few times. The J gene is TRBJ1-1, the V gene TRBV6-2 or TRBV6-3; D ambiguous. This CDR3 contains 12 residues. Germline CDR1 MNHEY, CDR2 SVGEGT. V lost 2 bases and J lost 6, with 7 bases in between. Here the CDR3 reads CASSYAGAEAFF. For the CDR3, the DNA is TGTGCCAGCAGTTACGCCGGAGCTGAAGCTTTCTTT.

This rearrangement joins TRBV28 to TRBJ1-2, with no clear D. CDR1 MDHEN and CDR2 SYDVKM come from the germline V gene. The CDR3 runs to 13 residues. Trimming took 6 bases from V and 3 from J, leaving 11 bases between them. The CDR3, as DNA: TGTGCCAGCAGCCCGCCCCGGGACTATGGCTACACCTTC. This translates into CASSPPRDYGYTF.

The rearrangement links TRBV12-3 or TRBV12-4 to TRBJ2-2, with 9 nucleotides matching TRBD1. With V trimmed by 11 bases and J by 5 bases, 6 bases remained unmatched. The CDR3 spans 13 residues. The CDR3 sequence is CAGGDRVTGELFF. The CDR3 nucleotides read TGTGCCGGGGGGGACAGGGTGACCGGGGAGCTGTTTTTT.

This clone appeared a few times. V usage is TRBV28 and J usage is TRBJ2-7; TRBD2 might be the D (6 bases). This CDR3 comprises 14 residues. Trimming cost V 0 bases and J 6 bases, with 12 bases left between them. CDR1 is MDHEN, CDR2 SYDVKM, per germline. CDR3 residues: CASSLWGGTSEQYV. The DNA for the CDR3 is TGTGCCAGCAGTTTATGGGGAGGCACTTCCGAGCAGTACGTC.

V is TRBV7-6 and J is TRBJ2-3; TRBD2 agrees at 14 bases. With V trimmed by 1 base and J by 7 bases, 10 bases remained unmatched. Germline V gives CDR1 SGHVS, CDR2 FNYEAQ. This CDR3 has 18 residues. The CDR3 DNA sequence: TGTGCCAGCAGCTTAGGACTAGCGGGGGGGCCCCCTACGAATACGCAGTATTTT. This sequence encodes CASSLGLAGGPPTNTQYF.

The chain uses TRBV19 and TRBJ2-1, with 9 bases identical to TRBD2. The germline CDR1 and CDR2 sequences are LNHDA and SQIVND (reference sequence). The trim removed 8 bases at V and 4 bases at J, leaving 6 bases unmatched. The CDR3 length is 14 residues. The CDR3 sequence is CASQGGGDYNEQFF. Here the CDR3 DNA reads TGTGCCAGTCAAGGCGGGGGGGATTACAATGAGCAGTTCTTC.